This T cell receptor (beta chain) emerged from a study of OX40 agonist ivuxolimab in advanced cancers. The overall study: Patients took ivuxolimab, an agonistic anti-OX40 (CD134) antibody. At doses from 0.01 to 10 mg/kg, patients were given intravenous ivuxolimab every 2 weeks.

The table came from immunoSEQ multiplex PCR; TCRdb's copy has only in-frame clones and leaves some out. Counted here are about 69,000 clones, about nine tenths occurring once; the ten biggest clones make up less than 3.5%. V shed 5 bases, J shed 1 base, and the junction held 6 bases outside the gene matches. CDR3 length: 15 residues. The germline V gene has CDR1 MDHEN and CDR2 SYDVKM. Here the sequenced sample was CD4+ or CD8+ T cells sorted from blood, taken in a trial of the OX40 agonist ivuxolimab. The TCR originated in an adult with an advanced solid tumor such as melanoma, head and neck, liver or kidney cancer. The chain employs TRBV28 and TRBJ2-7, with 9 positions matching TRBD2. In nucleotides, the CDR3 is TGTGCCAGCAGTGCGCTAGCGGGACCGTCCTACGAGCAGTACTTC. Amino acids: CASSALAGPSYEQYF.